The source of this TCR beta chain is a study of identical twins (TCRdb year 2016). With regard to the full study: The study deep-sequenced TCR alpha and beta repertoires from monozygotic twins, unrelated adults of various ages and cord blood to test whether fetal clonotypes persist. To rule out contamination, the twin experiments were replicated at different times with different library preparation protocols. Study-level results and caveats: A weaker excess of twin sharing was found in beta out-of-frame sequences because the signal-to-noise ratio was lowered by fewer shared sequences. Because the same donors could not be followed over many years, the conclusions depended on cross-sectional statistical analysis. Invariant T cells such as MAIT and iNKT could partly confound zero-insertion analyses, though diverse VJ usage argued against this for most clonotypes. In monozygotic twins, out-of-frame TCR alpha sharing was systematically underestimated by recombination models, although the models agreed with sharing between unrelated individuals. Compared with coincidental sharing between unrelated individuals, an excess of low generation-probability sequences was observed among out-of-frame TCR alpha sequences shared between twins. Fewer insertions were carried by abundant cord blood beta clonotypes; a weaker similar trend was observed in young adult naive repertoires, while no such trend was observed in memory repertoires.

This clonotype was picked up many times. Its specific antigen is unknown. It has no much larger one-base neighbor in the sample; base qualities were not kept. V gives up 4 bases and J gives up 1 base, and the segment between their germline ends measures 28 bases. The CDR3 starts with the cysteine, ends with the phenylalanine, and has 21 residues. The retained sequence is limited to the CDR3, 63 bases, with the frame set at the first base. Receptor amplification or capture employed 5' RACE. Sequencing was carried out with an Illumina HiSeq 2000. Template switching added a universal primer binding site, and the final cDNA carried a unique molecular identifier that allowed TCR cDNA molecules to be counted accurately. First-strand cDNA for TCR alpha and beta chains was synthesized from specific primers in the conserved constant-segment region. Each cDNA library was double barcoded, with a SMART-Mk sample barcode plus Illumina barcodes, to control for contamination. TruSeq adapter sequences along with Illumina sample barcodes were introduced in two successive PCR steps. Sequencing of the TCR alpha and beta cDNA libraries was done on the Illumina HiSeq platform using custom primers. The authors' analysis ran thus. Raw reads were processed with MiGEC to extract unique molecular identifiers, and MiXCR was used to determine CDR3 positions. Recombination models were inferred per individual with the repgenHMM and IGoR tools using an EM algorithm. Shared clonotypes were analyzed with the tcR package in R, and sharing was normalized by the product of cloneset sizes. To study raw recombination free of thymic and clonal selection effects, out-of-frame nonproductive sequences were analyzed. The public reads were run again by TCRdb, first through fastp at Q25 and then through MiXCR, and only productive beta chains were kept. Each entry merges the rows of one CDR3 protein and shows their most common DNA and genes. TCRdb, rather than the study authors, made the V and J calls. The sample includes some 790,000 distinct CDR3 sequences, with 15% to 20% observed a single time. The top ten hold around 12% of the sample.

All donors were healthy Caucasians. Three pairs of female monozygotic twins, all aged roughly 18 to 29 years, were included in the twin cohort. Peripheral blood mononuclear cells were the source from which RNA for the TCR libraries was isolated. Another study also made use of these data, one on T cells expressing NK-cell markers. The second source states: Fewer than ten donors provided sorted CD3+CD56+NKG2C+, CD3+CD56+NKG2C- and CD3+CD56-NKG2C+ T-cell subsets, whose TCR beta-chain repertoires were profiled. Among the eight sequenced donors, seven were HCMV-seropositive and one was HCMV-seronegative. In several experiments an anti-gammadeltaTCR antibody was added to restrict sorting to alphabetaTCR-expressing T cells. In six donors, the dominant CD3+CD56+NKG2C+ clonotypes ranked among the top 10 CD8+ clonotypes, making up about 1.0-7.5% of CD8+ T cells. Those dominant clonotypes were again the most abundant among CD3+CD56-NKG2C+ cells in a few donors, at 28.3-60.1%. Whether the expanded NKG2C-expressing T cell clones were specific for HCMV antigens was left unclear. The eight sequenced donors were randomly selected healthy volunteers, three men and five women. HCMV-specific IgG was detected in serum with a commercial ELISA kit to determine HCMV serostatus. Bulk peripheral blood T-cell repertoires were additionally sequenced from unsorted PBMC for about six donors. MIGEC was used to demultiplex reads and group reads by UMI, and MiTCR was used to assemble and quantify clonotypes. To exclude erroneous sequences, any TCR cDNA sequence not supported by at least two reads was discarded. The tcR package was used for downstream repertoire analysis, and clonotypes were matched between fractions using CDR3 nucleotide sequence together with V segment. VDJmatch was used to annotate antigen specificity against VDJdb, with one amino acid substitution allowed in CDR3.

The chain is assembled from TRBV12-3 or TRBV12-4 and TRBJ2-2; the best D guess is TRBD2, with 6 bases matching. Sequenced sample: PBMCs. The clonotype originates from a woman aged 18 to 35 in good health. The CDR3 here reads CASSSKTMDRDLALNTGELFF. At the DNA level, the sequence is TGTGCCAGCAGTTCTAAGACCATGGACCGGGACTTGGCCCTGAACACCGGGGAGCTGTTTTTT.